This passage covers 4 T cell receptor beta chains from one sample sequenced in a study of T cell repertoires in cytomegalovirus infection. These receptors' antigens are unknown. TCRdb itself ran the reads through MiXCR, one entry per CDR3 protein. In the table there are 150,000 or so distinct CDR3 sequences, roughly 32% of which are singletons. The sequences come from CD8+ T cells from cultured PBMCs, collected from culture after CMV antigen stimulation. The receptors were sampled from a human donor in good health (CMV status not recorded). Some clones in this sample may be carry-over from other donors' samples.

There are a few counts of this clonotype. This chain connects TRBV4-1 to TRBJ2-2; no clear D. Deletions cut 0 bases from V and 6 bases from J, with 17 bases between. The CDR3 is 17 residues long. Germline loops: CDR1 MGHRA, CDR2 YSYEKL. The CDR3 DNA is TGCGCCAGCAGCCAAGATGGACGGCCCAGGATGTCCGGGGAGCTGTTTTTT. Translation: CASSQDGRPRMSGELFF.

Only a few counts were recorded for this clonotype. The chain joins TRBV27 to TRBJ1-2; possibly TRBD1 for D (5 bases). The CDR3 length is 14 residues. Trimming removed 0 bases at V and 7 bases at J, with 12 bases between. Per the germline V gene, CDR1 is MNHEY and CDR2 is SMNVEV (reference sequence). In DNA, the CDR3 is TGTGCCAGCAGTTTATCGGCGGGGGAATCTGGCTACACCTTC. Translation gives CASSLSAGESGYTF.

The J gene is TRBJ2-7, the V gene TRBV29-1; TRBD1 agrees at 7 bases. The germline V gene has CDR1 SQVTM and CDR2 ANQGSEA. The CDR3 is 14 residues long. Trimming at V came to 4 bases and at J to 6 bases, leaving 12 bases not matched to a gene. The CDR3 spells CSVGTGAGSGEQYF. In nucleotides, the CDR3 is TGCAGCGTTGGCACAGGGGCTGGGTCAGGCGAGCAGTACTTC.

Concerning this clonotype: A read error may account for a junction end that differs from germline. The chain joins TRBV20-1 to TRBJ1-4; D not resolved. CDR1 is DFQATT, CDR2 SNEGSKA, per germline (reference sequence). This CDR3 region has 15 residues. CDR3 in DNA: TGCAGTGCCAGAGGCACAGTTGCAACTAATGAAAAACTGTTTTTT. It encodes CSARGTVATNEKLFF.